These T cell receptor beta chains were read from a single sample in a study of cytomegalovirus exposure and HLA in healthy donors. Libraries were prepared by immunoSEQ multiplex PCR; TCRdb keeps only in-frame clonotypes and omits some of them. The table lists roughly 130,000 clones, about 80% of them singletons, with over 3% in the top ten. Sample: PBMCs. These receptors were taken from a woman aged 40 to 55 in good health and CMV-seronegative. The CDR3 runs from the conserved cysteine through the conserved F or W. A D gene is named only where the DNA matches it firmly. Clone sizes are given selectively: once, few, many, or a class where the clone is expanded.

TRBJ2-3 TRBV7-7 TRBD2 . TGTGCTAGCAGCGTAGGGCGGACTAGCGGGGGCCCGCAGTATTTT CASSVGRTSGGPQYF
TRBJ2-3 TRBV5-1 . . TGCGCCAGCAGCTTGGACTCCCCTGACACAGATACGCAGTATTTT CASSLDSPDTDTQYF
TRBJ2-3 TRBV7-2 TRBD2 . TGTGCCAGCAGCTTAGGGGTCCCGCTAGCGGGAGGCCAGGGAGATACGCAGTATTTT CASSLGVPLAGGQGDTQYF
TRBJ1-6 TRBV4-1 . . TGCGCCAGCAGCCAACCCAGGGGCTCGTATAATTCACCCCTCCACTTT CASSQPRGSYNSPLHF
TRBJ2-7 TRBV6-5 . . TGTGCCAGCAGTTATACCCAGGGCCCCAGCGAGCAGTACTTC CASSYTQGPSEQYF
TRBJ2-1 TRBV20-1 . . TGCAGTGGGCTCAAGGACTATGAGCAGTTCTTC CSGLKDYEQFF
TRBJ2-5 TRBV7-6 TRBD2 . TGTGCCAGCAGCTCCCTACTAGGGAGCGGGGGCCAAGAGACCCAGTACTTC CASSSLLGSGGQETQYF
TRBJ1-3 TRBV2 . . TGTGCCAGCAGGCGAGGAGGATCCTCTGGAAACACCATATATTTT CASRRGGSSGNTIYF
TRBJ1-3 TRBV7-2 . . TGTGCCAGCAGCCCGACCGGGGGGGTTATAGGAAACACCATATATTTT CASSPTGGVIGNTIYF
TRBJ1-5 TRBV28 . . TGTGCCAGCAGTTTGCCAGGGCGTCAGCCCCAGCATTTT CASSLPGRQPQHF
TRBJ2-1 TRBV9 TRBD2 . TGTGCCAGCAGCCCCGGAGGGACTAGCGGACGGAGTGGGAATGAGCAGTTCTTC CASSPGGTSGRSGNEQFF
TRBJ2-7 TRBV29-1 TRBD2 . TGCAGCGTGGGCCGGGGACAGAACGGAGGGCTAGCGGGAGCCGAGCAGTACTTC CSVGRGQNGGLAGAEQYF
TRBJ2-1 TRBV7-6 TRBD2 . TGTGCCAGCAGCCCCCTCCTCGGGCTAGCGGGACGTGAGCAGTTCTTC CASSPLLGLAGREQFF
TRBJ2-5 TRBV14 . . TGTGCCAGCAGCCAACCTCAAGAGACCCAGTACTTC CASSQPQETQYF
TRBJ2-7 TRBV9 . . TGTGCCAGCAGCGTAGGTGACAGGGCGGGGGAGCAGTACTTC CASSVGDRAGEQYF
TRBJ1-2 TRBV5-4 . . TGTGCCAGCAGAATGGGTGGGGCGGGAGCTAACTATGGCTACACCTTC CASRMGGAGANYGYTF
TRBJ1-1 TRBV6-1 TRBD1 . TGTGCCAGCAGTGAAGTATGGGACAGTGAAGCTTTCTTT CASSEVWDSEAFF
TRBJ2-1 TRBV29-1 . . TGCAGCGTTGATGGTCTAGACCTTTACAATGAGCAGTTCTTC CSVDGLDLYNEQFF
TRBJ1-5 TRBV2 . . TGTGCCAGCAGTCCCCACCTACAGTTTAGCAATCAGCCCCAGCATTTT CASSPHLQFSNQPQHF
TRBJ2-5 TRBV28 TRBD2 . TGTGCCAGCATTCGGGGGGGTAGCGGGAGTTCAGAGACCCAGTACTTC CASIRGGSGSSETQYF
TRBJ2-2 TRBV12-5 . . TGTGCTAGTGGTTCGGACAGTAACGCGAACACCGGGGAGCTGTTTTTT CASGSDSNANTGELFF
TRBJ1-5 TRBV5-4 . . TGTGCCAGCAGCCCAACACCGGGGTTTAATCAGCCCCAGCATTTT CASSPTPGFNQPQHF
TRBJ2-5 TRBV5-1 . once TGCGCCAGCAGCTTAAGGGGCCGTCAAGAGACCCAGTACTTC CASSLRGRQETQYF
TRBJ1-2 TRBV28 TRBD1 . TGTGCCAGCGCCGACAGGGGGCGAGGCGGCTATGGCTACACCTTC CASADRGRGGYGYTF
TRBJ2-2 TRBV7-9 . . TGTGCCAGCAGCTTACGGCGGAGCGGGGAGCTGTTTTTT CASSLRRSGELFF
TRBJ1-1 TRBV9 TRBD1 . TGTGCCAGCAGCCCCCAAGGGACAGTATCGAACACTGAAGCTTTCTTT CASSPQGTVSNTEAFF
TRBJ1-2 TRBV10-3 . . TGTGCCATCAACCAGGATACCCGAAACTATGGCTACACCTTC CAINQDTRNYGYTF
TRBJ2-5 TRBV9 . . TGTGCCAGCAGCGTAGGGGTCGTGAGGGAGGAGACCCAGTACTTC CASSVGVVREETQYF
TRBJ2-3 TRBV18 TRBD2 . TGTGCCAGCGAGACTAGCGGGAGAGGTGGCACAGATACGCAGTATTTT CASETSGRGGTDTQYF
TRBJ1-1 TRBV6-6 TRBD1 . TGTGCCAGCAGAACCGGGACAGGGATCCCTTCCAGTGAAGCTTTCTTT CASRTGTGIPSSEAFF
TRBJ1-5 TRBV6-5 TRBD1 once TGTGCCAGCAGTTACTCGGGGTCAGGGGGTCAGCCCCAGCATTTT CASSYSGSGGQPQHF
TRBJ2-7 TRBV28 TRBD1 . TGTGCCAGCAGTTCGGGACAGCTTCCCTACGAGCAGTACTTC CASSSGQLPYEQYF
TRBJ2-7 TRBV13 TRBD1 . TGTGCCAGCAGCTCATCATACCGGGACAGGGTCTACGAGCAGTACTTC CASSSSYRDRVYEQYF
TRBJ1-3 TRBV4-1 . few TGCGCCAGCACCCAGTTCGGGGGAAACACCATATATTTT CASTQFGGNTIYF
TRBJ2-5 TRBV7-2 . . TGTGCCAGCAGCTTAGTGGCCAGGTTCTCGTCGGTGGAGACCCAGTACTTC CASSLVARFSSVETQYF